Below are 17 T cell receptor beta chains sequenced from a single sample in a study of shared clonotypes between healthy human individuals. Terminally differentiated effector memory CD45RA+ cells were excluded by CCR7 positive selection of CD45RO-negative cells. Sequencing was performed with immunoSEQ multiplex PCR; in TCRdb, only in-frame clones are kept and a portion is missing. The table lists 600,000 or so clones, roughly 98% of them singletons, with more than 0.3% in the top ten. Sequenced: naive CD8+ T cells sorted from blood. These receptors were obtained from a young man in good health.

V is TRBV2 and J is TRBJ2-3, with D unresolved. Per the germline V gene, CDR1 is SNHLY and CDR2 is FYNNEI. V lost 4 bases, J lost 5 bases, and 4 bases lay in between. The CDR3 covers 11 residues. The CDR3 bases are TGTGCCAGCAGTGTAGGAGATACGCAGTATTTT. The encoded protein is CASSVGDTQYF.

The chain uses TRBV7-9 and TRBJ2-1; the match to TRBD1 covers 7 bases. CDR1 is SEHNR, CDR2 FQNEAQ, per germline (reference sequence). Trimming removed 4 bases from V and 9 bases from J; junction bases left unmatched: 9. The CDR3 consists of 14 residues. In DNA, the CDR3 is TGTGCCAGCAGCTCTTGGACAGGATCCGCTGAGCAGTTCTTC. This sequence encodes CASSSWTGSAEQFF.

This chain links TRBV6-5 with TRBJ1-2; 7 bases are a match to TRBD1. The CDR3 sequence is 14 residues long. Germline-derived CDR1 and CDR2 are MNHEY and SVGAGI. Trimming cost V 5 bases and J 6 bases; bases outside gene matches: 9. This chain's CDR3 is CASSGQGGSDGYTF. The CDR3 nucleotides are TGTGCCAGCAGTGGCCAGGGGGGGAGCGATGGCTACACCTTC.

The gene calls are TRBV27 and TRBJ2-1, with a weak D call TRBD2 (6 bases). Trimming took 6 bases from V and 8 from J, leaving 14 bases between them. The germline gives CDR1 MNHEY, CDR2 SMNVEV (reference sequence). This CDR3 spans 13 amino acids. The CDR3 region has the DNA TGTGCCAGCAGCGGGAGAAGTCTGGATGAGCAGTTCTTC. Translation gives CASSGRSLDEQFF.

Of note for this clone: The germline gene is not matched at one end of the junction; a read error may be the cause. V is TRBV7-7 and J is TRBJ2-1, with 10 bases lining up with TRBD2. CDR3 length: 17 amino acids. The germline V gene encodes CDR1 SSHAT and CDR2 FNYEAQ (reference sequence). The CDR3 region is CASSLAPASGSLTEQFF. The CDR3 region has the DNA TGTGCTAGCAGCTTAGCCCCGGCTAGCGGGAGCCTTACTGAGCAGTTCTTC.

Turning to this clone: At one boundary the junction diverges from the germline segment, which might be a read error. V and J are TRBV29-1 and TRBJ2-7; the D gene is possibly TRBD1 (6 bases). Germline values: CDR1 SQVTM, CDR2 ANQGSEA. This CDR3 spans 14 amino acids. Here the CDR3 reads CSVEGQTDDYEQYF. The DNA of the CDR3 is TGCAGCGTCGAAGGACAGACGGATGACTACGAGCAGTACTTC.

V usage is TRBV13 and J usage is TRBJ1-1; TRBD1 agrees at 9 bases. Looked up from germline, CDR1 is PRHDT and CDR2 is FYEKMQ (reference sequence). The J segment lost 10 bases and the V segment lost 3 bases, leaving 3 bases of the junction unmatched. This CDR3 is 12 amino acids long. The CDR3 bases are TGTGCCAGCAGCTTGACGACAGGGGGAGCTTTCTTT. Amino acids: CASSLTTGGAFF.

Note on this clone: Other DNA sequences in the sample encode the same CDR3. The genes are TRBV7-9 and TRBJ2-7; TRBD1 aligns across 10 bases. The V segment lost 4 bases and the J segment 4 bases; nucleotides outside the gene matches: 4. CDR1 is SEHNR and CDR2 is FQNEAQ in the germline V gene (reference sequence). This CDR3 spans 14 amino acids. The CDR3 protein is CASSSRQGAYEQYF. In nucleotides, the CDR3 is TGTGCCAGCAGCTCAAGACAGGGGGCGTACGAGCAGTACTTC.

A remark on this clone: At one end, the junction sequence differs from germline, possibly due to a read error. The J gene is TRBJ1-6, the V gene TRBV27, with D unresolved. This CDR3 spans 15 amino acids. Germline V gene data show CDR1 as MNHEY and CDR2 as SMNVEV (reference sequence). CDR3 sequence (DNA): TGTGCCAGCAGTTTATCAGGAACACAGAATTCACCCCTCCGCTTT. This encodes CASSLSGTQNSPLRF.

The CDR3 region has the DNA TGTGCCAGCAGCATCACAAGCGGAGCTAATGAAAAACTGTTTTTT. Translated, it gives CASSITSGANEKLFF. V is TRBV7-6 and J is TRBJ1-4, with D hard to call. Germline V CDR1 and CDR2: SGHVS, FNYEAQ. The length of the CDR3 is 15 residues. Trimming shortened V by 5 bases and J by 3 bases, and 13 bases separated the two germline ends.

The gene calls are TRBV5-4 and TRBJ2-1; TRBD1 matches 9 bases. CDR3 size: 16 residues. Trimming removed 4 bases from V and 6 bases from J; junction bases left unmatched: 11. Per the germline V gene, CDR1 is SGHNT and CDR2 is YYREEE (reference sequence). For the CDR3, the DNA is TGTGCCAGCAGCGTTACCGGGACAGGGAGGTTCAATGAGCAGTTCTTC. Amino acids: CASSVTGTGRFNEQFF. The whole variable domain, filled in from reference TRBV5-4 and TRBJ2-1, reads ETGVTQSPTHLIKTRGQQVTLRCSSQSGHNTVSWYQQALGQGPQFIFQYYREEENGRGNFPPRFSGLQFPNYSSELNVNALELDDSALYLCASSVTGTGRFNEQFFGPGTRLTVL.

This chain uses TRBV9 with TRBJ1-2; tentative D call: TRBD1 (6 bases). The CDR3 loop spans 12 amino acids. Germline V gene sequence: CDR1 SGDLS, CDR2 YYNGEE. The V gene lost 7 bases and the J gene lost 12 bases, with 19 bases spanning the gap. The CDR3 region has the DNA TGTGCCAGCCGACCCACAGGGTTAGGGAACACCTTC. Its translation is CASRPTGLGNTF.

V and J are TRBV9 and TRBJ2-5; tentatively, D is TRBD2 (6 bases). Germline V CDR1 and CDR2: SGDLS, YYNGEE. This CDR3 is built from 12 residues. V was trimmed by 3 bases and J by 4 bases, leaving 7 bases between them. CDR3: CASSASAETQYF. The CDR3 nucleotides read TGTGCCAGCAGCGCTAGCGCAGAGACCCAGTACTTC.

V and J are TRBV5-8 and TRBJ2-1, with 7 positions matching TRBD1. This CDR3 comprises 15 residues. The junction had 4 bases not matched to a gene; V was cut back by 4 bases and J by 0 bases. CDR1 and CDR2 from the germline V gene are SGHTS and YDEGEE. The CDR3 reads CASSGGQDSYNEQFF. CDR3 DNA sequence: TGTGCCAGCAGCGGAGGACAGGACTCCTACAATGAGCAGTTCTTC.

This rearrangement joins TRBV2 to TRBJ2-1; no clear D gene. From germline, CDR1 is SNHLY and CDR2 FYNNEI. V was cut by 10 bases and J by 0 bases, with 13 bases left in between. The CDR3 sequence is 14 residues long. This chain's CDR3 is CANSIADSYNEQFF. CDR3 bases: TGTGCCAACTCTATAGCTGACTCCTACAATGAGCAGTTCTTC.

The J gene is TRBJ2-1, the V gene TRBV28; 7 bases match TRBD2. Germline values: CDR1 MDHEN, CDR2 SYDVKM. J lost 4 bases, V lost 3 bases, and 6 bases had no gene match. This CDR3 has 15 amino acids. CDR3 in amino acids: CASSLPSGAYNEQFF. CDR3 nucleotides: TGTGCCAGCAGTTTGCCTAGCGGAGCTTACAATGAGCAGTTCTTC.

The rearrangement links TRBV19 to TRBJ1-5; no definite D call. In germline, CDR1 is LNHDA, CDR2 SQIVND (reference sequence). The CDR3 totals 12 residues. V shed 2 bases and J shed 5 bases, with 4 bases lying between them. The CDR3 protein is CASSINDQPQHF. In DNA, the CDR3 is TGTGCCAGTAGTATAAATGATCAGCCCCAGCATTTT.